These 21 T cell receptor beta chains came from one sample sequenced in a study of cytomegalovirus exposure and HLA in healthy donors. Use of 60 Vbeta and 13 Jbeta primers characterized the PCR. TCRdb's table, derived via immunoSEQ multiplex PCR, lists solely in-frame clones and lacks some. The sample has 150,000 to 200,000 clones; more than 65% are singletons. The sample comprised PBMCs. The receptors here all came from a woman in her forties or fifties in good health and CMV-seronegative.

The chain uses TRBV28 and TRBJ1-5; the D is unclear. The CDR3 is made up of 15 amino acids. V lost 6 bases, J lost 1 base, and 13 bases lay in between. CDR1 and CDR2 from the germline V gene are MDHEN and SYDVKM. The CDR3 DNA follows: TGTGCCAGCAGCCACCGGGAATTGAGCAATCAGCCCCAGCATTTT. It translates to CASSHRELSNQPQHF.

The J gene is TRBJ2-7, the V gene TRBV11-2; maybe TRBD1 (6 bases). Germline assignment: CDR1 SGHAT and CDR2 FQNNGV. Trimming left V 5 bases short and J 4 bases short, with 9 bases between. This CDR3 contains 12 residues. The CDR3 coding sequence is TGTGCCAGCAGCGAACAGGGTTACGAGCAGTACTTC. Its protein is CASSEQGYEQYF.

The rearrangement links TRBV6-1 to TRBJ2-5; TRBD2 agrees at 12 bases. CDR1 and CDR2 from the germline V gene are MNHNS and SASEGT. This CDR3 contains 15 residues. V dropped 0 bases and J dropped 5; count of bases not matched to a gene: 1. The CDR3 nucleotides read TGTGCCAGCAGTGAAGCGGGGACTAGCGGGGAGACCCAGTACTTC. This translates into CASSEAGTSGETQYF.

The chain combines TRBV29-1 with TRBJ1-4, with unresolved D. The CDR3 spans 13 residues. Germline values: CDR1 SQVTM, CDR2 ANQGSEA. The ends were cut back, 3 bases at V and 7 bases at J, with 12 bases in the middle. The CDR3 nucleotides are TGCAGCGTTGATGAGGGAGAAGCTGAAAAACTGTTTTTT. It is translated as CSVDEGEAEKLFF.

In the case of this clone: The sample contains more than one DNA sequence encoding this CDR3. The chain has TRBV7-8 and TRBJ2-1; D not certain. CDR3 length equals 11 residues. Trimming shortened V by 5 bases and J by 5 bases, and 4 bases separated the two germline ends. CDR1 is SGHVS, CDR2 FQNEAQ, per germline. Written as DNA, the CDR3 is TGTGCCAGCAGCAGAGACAATGAGCAGTTCTTC. This encodes CASSRDNEQFF.

This clone was counted only a few times. The germline gene is not matched at one end of the junction; a read error may be the cause. This chain connects TRBV6-6 to TRBJ1-5, with D perhaps matching TRBD1 (5 bases). CDR3 length: 14 amino acids. CDR1 and CDR2 from the germline V gene are MNHNY and SVGAGI (reference sequence). DNA of the CDR3: TGTGCCAGCAGTCACTCGCCTGACAGTCAGCCCCAGCATTTT. As protein: CASSHSPDSQPQHF.

The chain has TRBV6-5 and TRBJ1-1, with TRBD1 identical over 8 bases. Germline CDR1 is MNHEY and CDR2 is SVGAGI. Germline trimming cut 2 bases from V and 3 bases from J; bases unmatched to any gene: 5. This CDR3 has 15 amino acids. The CDR3 coding sequence is TGTGCCAGCAGTTACAGGACAGGGTGGTACACTGAAGCTTTCTTT. This encodes CASSYRTGWYTEAFF.

This sequence joins TRBV7-2 and TRBJ2-2; 7 bases map to TRBD1. Germline CDR1 and CDR2: SGHTA and FQGNSA. The CDR3 totals 14 residues. The ends lost 1 base at V and 6 bases at J; junction bases unmatched: 2. The DNA for the CDR3 is TGTGCCAGCAGCTTAGTGACAGGGTCCGGGGAGCTGTTTTTT. Protein sequence: CASSLVTGSGELFF.

This clone was seen just once. The gene calls are TRBV11-2 and TRBJ2-3; 7 nucleotides align to TRBD2. CDR1 is SGHAT and CDR2 is FQNNGV in the germline V gene. The CDR3 has 15 residues. With V trimmed by 1 base and J by 4 bases, 5 bases remained unmatched. CDR3 region: CASSLVAGVADTQYF. For the CDR3, the DNA is TGTGCCAGCAGCTTAGTGGCGGGGGTCGCAGATACGCAGTATTTT.

The chain carries TRBV5-6 and TRBJ2-1; D gene uncertain. The germline V gene encodes CDR1 SGHDT and CDR2 YYEEEE. The V and J ends lost 2 bases and 2 bases respectively, with 11 bases between them. The CDR3 is 15 residues long. The CDR3 coding sequence is TGTGCCAGCAGCTTAATGGCGGCCACCTACAATGAGCAGTTCTTC. This codes for CASSLMAATYNEQFF.

V gene TRBV9 combines with J gene TRBJ1-2; 7 nucleotides agree with TRBD1. The germline V gene has CDR1 SGDLS and CDR2 YYNGEE. The V gene end was trimmed by 0 bases and the J gene end by 2 bases; junction bases not matched to a gene: 7. This CDR3 comprises 16 residues. CDR3 bases: TGTGCCAGCAGCGTAGCGGTGATGACAGGGAACTATGGCTACACCTTC. It codes for CASSVAVMTGNYGYTF.

This clone was observed once. This rearrangement joins TRBV27 to TRBJ1-1; 8 nucleotides align to TRBD1. V lost 3 bases and J lost 4; bases outside the gene matches: 7. The CDR3 spans 15 residues. Germline V gene data show CDR1 as MNHEY and CDR2 as SMNVEV (reference sequence). The CDR3 nucleotides are TGTGCCAGCAGTTTCCAGGGGGCAAGGGCCACTGAAGCTTTCTTT. It is translated as CASSFQGARATEAFF.

The V gene is TRBV19, the J gene TRBJ1-1; D possibly corresponds to TRBD1 (6 bases). Per the germline V gene, CDR1 is LNHDA and CDR2 is SQIVND (reference sequence). There are 14 residues in the CDR3. V was pared by 5 bases and J by 0 bases, with 10 bases between. The CDR3 DNA reads TGTGCCAGTAGTCGGACAGACATGAACACTGAAGCTTTCTTT. This translates into CASSRTDMNTEAFF.

J is TRBJ1-5 and V is TRBV7-2; maybe TRBD1 (6 bases). Trimming cost V 5 bases and J 0 bases, with 11 bases left between them. Germline V gene sequence: CDR1 SGHTA, CDR2 FQGNSA. The CDR3 contains 15 residues. The CDR3 sequence: CASSPDRNSNQPQHF. As DNA, the CDR3 is TGTGCCAGCAGCCCGGACAGAAATAGCAATCAGCCCCAGCATTTT.

A single count supports this clone. This rearrangement joins TRBV7-2 to TRBJ1-3, with TRBD1 identical over 7 bases. With 5 bases clipped from V and 5 bases from J, the junction kept 9 bases outside the gene matches. CDR1 is SGHTA, CDR2 FQGNSA, per germline. CDR3 size: 15 residues. The DNA of the CDR3 is TGTGCCAGCAGCCTCCGAACGGGACAGAGAAACACCATATATTTT. Translation: CASSLRTGQRNTIYF.

The chain combines TRBV9 with TRBJ2-1, with 7 bases aligning to TRBD2. Losses at the gene ends were 4 bases for V and 8 bases for J; bases not matched to a gene: 12. The CDR3 length is 15 residues. Germline-derived CDR1 and CDR2 are SGDLS and YYNGEE. The CDR3 reads CASSKRWEGLYEQFF. The CDR3 DNA reads as TGTGCCAGCAGCAAGAGGTGGGAGGGCCTCTATGAGCAGTTCTTC.

V is TRBV9 and J is TRBJ2-2; 10 bases fit TRBD2. Germline V lookup: CDR1 SGDLS, CDR2 YYNGEE. CDR3 length: 17 residues. V trimming: 0 bases; J trimming: 1 base; junction bases outside the gene matches: 3. CDR3 coding DNA: TGTGCCAGCAGCGTAGTACTAGCGGGATGGAACACCGGGGAGCTGTTTTTT. Translated, it gives CASSVVLAGWNTGELFF.

Concerning this clone itself: At one boundary the junction diverges from the germline segment, which might be a read error. The V and J genes are TRBV7-7 and TRBJ2-5; TRBD1 aligns across 8 bases. Germline values: CDR1 SSHAT, CDR2 FNYEAQ (reference sequence). The CDR3 has 15 amino acids. The CDR3 loop reads CASSLGAGGKETQYF. The CDR3 nucleotides read TGTGCTAGCAGCTTGGGAGCAGGGGGCAAAGAGACCCAGTACTTC.

The chain is built from TRBV5-1 and TRBJ1-4; D possibly corresponds to TRBD1 (5 bases). The CDR3 spans 16 residues. Germline V lookup: CDR1 SGHRS, CDR2 YFSETQ. V was cut by 4 bases and J by 0 bases, with 13 bases left in between. CDR3 DNA sequence: TGCGCCAGCAGCCCCAACTCAGGGACAACTAATGAAAAACTGTTTTTT. Its translation is CASSPNSGTTNEKLFF.

In this sample, this clone turned up once. CDR3 nucleotide sequence: TGCGCCAGCAGCTTCCCCGGGACTAGCGGGAGGCGTATCGATGAGCAGTTCTTC. Translating it yields CASSFPGTSGRRIDEQFF. The V call is TRBV5-1, the J call TRBJ2-1; 15 bases are a match to TRBD2. Germline V lookup: CDR1 SGHRS, CDR2 YFSETQ. The CDR3 is 18 residues long. After removal of 2 bases from V and 8 bases from J, the junction contained 11 bases not matched to a gene.

The chain links TRBV27 to TRBJ2-1; tentative D call: TRBD2 (5 bases). Trimming left V 3 bases short and J 5 bases short, with 17 bases between. Per the germline V gene, CDR1 is MNHEY and CDR2 is SMNVEV (reference sequence). CDR3 length equals 16 residues. CDR3 nucleotide sequence: TGTGCCAGCAGTTTTTTACCAGCGGACGACGACAATGAGCAGTTCTTC. It specifies CASSFLPADDDNEQFF.